Following are 14 T cell receptor beta chains from one sample sequenced in a study of shared T cell receptors in the human thymus. Produced via immunoSEQ multiplex PCR; TCRdb's table is partial and in-frame only. Among fewer than 700,000 clones, roughly 90% were seen once, and the ten largest hold 0.0085% to 0.012%. The same sample was also used in a study of human thymus T cells.

Material for sequencing was thymocytes. The origin of the receptors is a boy in the first two years of life with a congenital heart defect.

The chain couples TRBV5-4 to TRBJ2-7, with D perhaps TRBD2 (5 bases). The CDR3 loop spans 14 amino acids. Trimming took 0 bases from V and 5 from J, leaving 12 bases between them. Germline assignment: CDR1 SGHNT and CDR2 YYREEE (reference sequence). Here the CDR3 DNA reads TGTGCCAGCAGCTTGGCCGAAACTAGTCACGAGCAGTACTTC. It specifies CASSLAETSHEQYF.

The rearrangement uses TRBV5-1 and TRBJ1-1; TRBD1 aligns across 11 bases. The CDR3 runs 17 residues. After removal of 4 bases from V and 0 bases from J, the junction contained 8 bases not matched to a gene. Germline loops: CDR1 SGHRS, CDR2 YFSETQ. The CDR3 region is CASSPGQGARMNTEAFF. The CDR3 DNA follows: TGCGCCAGCAGCCCAGGACAGGGGGCGCGGATGAACACTGAAGCTTTCTTT.

The J gene is TRBJ2-1, the V gene TRBV4-2; 7 bases align to TRBD2. Trimming at V came to 4 bases and at J to 8 bases, leaving 11 bases not matched to a gene. The CDR3 is 15 residues long. Germline V gene sequence: CDR1 LGHNA, CDR2 YNFKEQ. CDR3 bases: TGTGCCAGCAGCCCCGCGGCGGGAGATCCCCATGAGCAGTTCTTC. Translating it yields CASSPAAGDPHEQFF.

The chain employs TRBV2 and TRBJ2-1, with 16 bases identical to TRBD2. J gave up 1 base and V 10 bases, and 10 bases lay outside the gene matches. The germline V gene has CDR1 SNHLY and CDR2 FYNNEI. The CDR3 consists of 18 residues. The CDR3 sequence is CATGLAGGPGESYNEQFF. The CDR3 DNA follows: TGTGCCACGGGACTAGCGGGAGGGCCTGGCGAATCCTACAATGAGCAGTTCTTC.

The chain uses TRBV11-2 and TRBJ2-7; perhaps TRBD2 as D (8 bases). The CDR3 runs 18 residues. V lost 2 bases, J lost 2 bases, and 22 bases lay in between. The germline V gene has CDR1 SGHAT and CDR2 FQNNGV. The CDR3 coding sequence is TGTGCCAGCAGCTTAAGGGGGCCGGGGACTAGGGTCACCTACGAGCAGTACTTC. Protein: CASSLRGPGTRVTYEQYF. Supplemented by reference TRBV11-2 and TRBJ2-7, the full variable domain reads EAGVAQSPRYKIIEKRQSVAFWCNPISGHATLYWYQQILGQGPKLLIQFQNNGVVDDSQLPKDRFSAERLKGVDSTLKIQPAKLEDSAVYLCASSLRGPGTRVTYEQYFGPGTRLTVT.

The chain recombines TRBV27 with TRBJ2-5; possibly TRBD2 for D (5 bases). Germline V gene sequence: CDR1 MNHEY, CDR2 SMNVEV (reference sequence). CDR3 size: 13 residues. V was shortened by 6 bases and J by 1 base, with 9 bases between the two germline ends. CDR3 protein: CASRGLIQETQYF. DNA for the CDR3: TGTGCCAGCAGAGGACTCATCCAAGAGACCCAGTACTTC.

The V call is TRBV29-1, the J call TRBJ1-3, with D tentatively TRBD1 (6 bases). The CDR3 sequence is 16 residues long. V lost 0 bases and J lost 4, with 16 bases in between. Germline-derived CDR1 and CDR2 are SQVTM and ANQGSEA. CDR3: CSVEDPQGLPGNTIYF. CDR3 coding DNA: TGCAGCGTTGAAGATCCACAGGGCCTCCCAGGAAACACCATATATTTT.

The chain joins TRBV19 to TRBJ1-3; D ambiguous. Germline V lookup: CDR1 LNHDA, CDR2 SQIVND (reference sequence). The CDR3 loop spans 14 amino acids. Trimming took off 6 bases at V and 0 bases at J, with 9 bases between the two ends. The CDR3 protein is CASSLRHSGNTIYF. CDR3 DNA sequence: TGTGCCAGTAGCCTACGACACTCTGGAAACACCATATATTTT.

This sequence joins TRBV11-3 and TRBJ2-1; TRBD2 matches 11 bases. The CDR3 is 16 residues long. The V gene's germline CDR1 is SGHNT and CDR2 YENEEA. J gave up 6 bases and V 5 bases, and 9 bases lay outside the gene matches. CDR3: CASSGGGTSGPNEQFF. The CDR3 DNA reads as TGTGCCAGCAGCGGGGGAGGGACTAGCGGACCCAATGAGCAGTTCTTC.

This clone was seen only a few times. The chain recombines TRBV23-1 with TRBJ1-1; D gene unclear. TRBV23-1 is classed as an ORF, of uncertain function. Trimming removed 2 bases from V and 1 base from J, with 14 bases in between. This CDR3 has 16 amino acids. The CDR3 nucleotides are TGCGCCAGCAGTCAAGCTCAACGGGAATCGAACACTGAAGCTTTCTTT. Encoded protein: CASSQAQRESNTEAFF.

As to this clone: The same CDR3 arises from other DNA sequences in this sample as well. This chain links TRBV20-1 with TRBJ2-5; 8 bases match TRBD2. Germline V gene data show CDR1 as DFQATT and CDR2 as SNEGSKA (reference sequence). V trimming: 6 bases; J trimming: 5 bases; junction bases outside the gene matches: 2. This CDR3 is built from 11 residues. CDR3 bases: TGCAGTGCCACGGGGGGGGAGACCCAGTACTTC. It encodes CSATGGETQYF.

The chain is built from TRBV27 and TRBJ2-7, with 8 positions matching TRBD1. With V trimmed by 5 bases and J by 3 bases, 6 bases remained unmatched. Germline values: CDR1 MNHEY, CDR2 SMNVEV (reference sequence). The CDR3 length is 14 residues. The CDR3 coding sequence is TGTGCCAGCAGTATCCGGGACAGGAACTACGAGCAGTACTTC. It specifies CASSIRDRNYEQYF.

The chain carries TRBV9 and TRBJ2-1; D may be TRBD2 (5 bases). This CDR3 has 16 amino acids. The germline gives CDR1 SGDLS, CDR2 YYNGEE. Trimming removed 4 bases from V and 0 bases from J, with 14 bases in between. The CDR3 sequence: CASSRTSRSSYNEQFF. The CDR3 DNA sequence: TGTGCCAGCAGCCGGACTTCTCGGAGCTCCTACAATGAGCAGTTCTTC.

J is TRBJ2-6 and V is TRBV6-4, with 7 bases aligning to TRBD2. The trim removed 1 base at V and 4 bases at J, leaving 4 bases unmatched. This CDR3 is 16 amino acids long. Germline loops: CDR1 MRHNA, CDR2 SNTAGT. Here the CDR3 DNA reads TGTGCCAGCAGTGACTGGGGAGGGCGAGGGGCCAACGTCCTGACTTTC. This sequence encodes CASSDWGGRGANVLTF.